The clone carrying this T cell receptor beta chain has a handful of counts. Antigen specificity is unknown. Thyroid ultrasound, orbital computed tomography, clinical symptoms, and serum thyroxine and TRAb underpinned diagnoses. These data come from a study of T cells in Graves' hyperthyroidism and ophthalmopathy. Study at large: Before any treatment, at initial diagnosis, peripheral blood was collected.

CDR1 is ENHRY and CDR2 is SYGVKD in the germline V gene. This CDR3 is built from 14 residues. The V end lost 3 bases, the J end lost 0 bases, and 8 bases lay between the germline ends. Broader study findings: A 13 V-J model separated ophthalmopathy from stable hyperthyroidism. Blood held most thyroid clonotypes expanded above 0.001 frequency.

TCR beta CDR3 sequences were amplified from RNA transcripts. HTBI primers were employed in a first-round RT-PCR of the TCR CDR3. TCRdb called the multiplex PCR reads again in MiXCR, with one record for every CDR3 protein. The sample lists about 620,000 distinct CDR3 sequences; under 20% were seen once. This rearrangement joins TRBV10-3 to TRBJ2-5; D not resolved. The TCR comes from a woman aged 25 to 39 with Graves' hyperthyroidism. What was sequenced was blood. CDR3 DNA: TGTGCCATCAGTGAAAACGTGGACCAAGAGACCCAGTACTTC. This encodes CAISENVDQETQYF.